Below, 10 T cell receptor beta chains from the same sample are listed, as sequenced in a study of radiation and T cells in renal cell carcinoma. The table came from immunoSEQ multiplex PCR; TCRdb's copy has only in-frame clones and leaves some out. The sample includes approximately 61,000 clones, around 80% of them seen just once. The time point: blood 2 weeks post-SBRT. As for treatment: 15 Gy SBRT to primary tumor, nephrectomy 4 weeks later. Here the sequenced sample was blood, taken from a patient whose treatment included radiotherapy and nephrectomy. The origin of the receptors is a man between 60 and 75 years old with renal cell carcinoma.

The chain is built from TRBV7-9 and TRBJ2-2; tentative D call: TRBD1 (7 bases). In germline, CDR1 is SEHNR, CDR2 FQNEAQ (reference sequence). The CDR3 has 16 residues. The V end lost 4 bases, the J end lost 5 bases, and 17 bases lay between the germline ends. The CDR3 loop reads CASSSQEGAGTGELFF. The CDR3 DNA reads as TGTGCCAGCAGCTCCCAGGAGGGGGCAGGAACCGGGGAGCTGTTTTTT.

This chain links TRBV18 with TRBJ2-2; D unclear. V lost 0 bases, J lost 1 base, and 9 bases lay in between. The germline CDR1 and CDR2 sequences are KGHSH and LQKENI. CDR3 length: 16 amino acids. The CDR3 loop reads CASSPPVGMNTGELFF. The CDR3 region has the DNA TGTGCCAGCTCACCACCGGTGGGCATGAACACCGGGGAGCTGTTTTTT. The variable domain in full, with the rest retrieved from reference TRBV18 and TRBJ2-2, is NAGVMQNPRHLVRRRGQEARLRCSPMKGHSHVYWYRQLPEEGLKFMVYLQKENIIDESGMPKERFSAEFPKEGPSILRIQQVVRGDSAAYFCASSPPVGMNTGELFFGEGSRLTVL.

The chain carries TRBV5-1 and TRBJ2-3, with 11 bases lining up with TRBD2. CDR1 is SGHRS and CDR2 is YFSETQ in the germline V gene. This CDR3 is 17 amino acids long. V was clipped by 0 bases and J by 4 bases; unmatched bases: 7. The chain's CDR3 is CASSLVTSGKGADTQYF. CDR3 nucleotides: TGCGCCAGCAGCTTGGTGACTAGCGGGAAAGGAGCAGATACGCAGTATTTT.

CDR3 residues: CASSWSSGSSYNEQFF. The CDR3 nucleotides are TGCGCCAGCAGCTGGTCTAGCGGGAGCTCCTACAATGAGCAGTTCTTC. The genes are TRBV5-1 and TRBJ2-1; 10 nucleotides line up with TRBD2. CDR1 and CDR2 from the germline V gene are SGHRS and YFSETQ. The CDR3 runs 16 residues. The V and J ends lost 3 bases and 0 bases, in that order; junction bases with no gene match: 3. Supplemented by reference TRBV5-1 and TRBJ2-1, the full variable domain reads KAGVTQTPRYLIKTRGQQVTLSCSPISGHRSVSWYQQTPGQGLQFLFEYFSETQRNKGNFPGRFSGRQFSNSRSEMNVSTLELGDSALYLCASSWSSGSSYNEQFFGPGTRLTVL.

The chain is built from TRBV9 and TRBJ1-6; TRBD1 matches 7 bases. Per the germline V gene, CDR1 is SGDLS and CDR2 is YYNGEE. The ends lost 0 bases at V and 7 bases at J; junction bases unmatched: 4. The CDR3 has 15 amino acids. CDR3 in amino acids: CASSVEAGGNSPLHF. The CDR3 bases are TGTGCCAGCAGCGTAGAGGCAGGGGGGAATTCACCCCTCCACTTT.

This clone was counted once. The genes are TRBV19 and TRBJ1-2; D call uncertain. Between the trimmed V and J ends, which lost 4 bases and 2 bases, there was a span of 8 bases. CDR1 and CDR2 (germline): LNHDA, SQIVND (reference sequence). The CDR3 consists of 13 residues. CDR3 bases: TGTGCCAGTAGTACTACTCAAAACTATGGCTACACCTTC. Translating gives CASSTTQNYGYTF.

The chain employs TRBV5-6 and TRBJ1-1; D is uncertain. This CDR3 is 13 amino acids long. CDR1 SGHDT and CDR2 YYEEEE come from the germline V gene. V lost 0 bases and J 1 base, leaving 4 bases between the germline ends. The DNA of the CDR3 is TGTGCCAGCAGCTTGGGCGAGAACACTGAAGCTTTCTTT. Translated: CASSLGENTEAFF. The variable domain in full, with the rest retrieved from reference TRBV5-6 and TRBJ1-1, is DAGVTQSPTHLIKTRGQQVTLRCSPKSGHDTVSWYQQALGQGPQFIFQYYEEEERQRGNFPDRFSGHQFPNYSSELNVNALLLGDSALYLCASSLGENTEAFFGQGTRLTVV.

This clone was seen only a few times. CDR3 residues: CASSIGDRNQPQHF. CDR3 coding DNA: TGTGCCAGTAGTATCGGGGACCGCAATCAGCCCCAGCATTTT. V usage is TRBV19 and J usage is TRBJ1-5, with D possibly being TRBD1 (5 bases). The CDR3 covers 14 residues. Germline V lookup: CDR1 LNHDA, CDR2 SQIVND (reference sequence). With 3 bases removed from V and 2 bases from J, the gap between germline ends came to 8 bases.

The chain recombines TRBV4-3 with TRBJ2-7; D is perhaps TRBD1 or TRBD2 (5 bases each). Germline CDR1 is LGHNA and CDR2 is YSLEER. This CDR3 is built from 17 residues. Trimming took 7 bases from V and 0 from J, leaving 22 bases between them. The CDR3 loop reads CASTEPGPSRGSYEQYF. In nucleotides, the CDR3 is TGCGCCAGCACCGAACCGGGACCCTCAAGAGGCTCCTACGAGCAGTACTTC.

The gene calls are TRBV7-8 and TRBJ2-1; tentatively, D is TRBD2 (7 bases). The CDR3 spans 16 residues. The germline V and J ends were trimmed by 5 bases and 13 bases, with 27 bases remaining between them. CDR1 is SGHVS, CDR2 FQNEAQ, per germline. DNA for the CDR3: TGTGCCAGCAGCCCTGCTGTGGCGGGGGCCAAAATAAAACAGTTCTTC. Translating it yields CASSPAVAGAKIKQFF.